These 15 T cell receptor beta chains were sequenced from one sample in a study of cytomegalovirus exposure and HLA in healthy donors. The PCR contained 60 Vbeta and 13 Jbeta primers. TCRdb keeps only in-frame clones here, not all; method: immunoSEQ multiplex PCR. This table holds under 65,000 clones, roughly 75% found once. Sequencing was carried out using PBMCs. The receptors here all came from a young man in good health and CMV-seropositive.

This chain connects TRBV5-1 to TRBJ2-1; unclear D gene. Trimming cost V 4 bases and J 0 bases, with 11 bases left between them. This CDR3 region has 15 residues. CDR1 is SGHRS, CDR2 YFSETQ, per germline. Here the CDR3 reads CASSPLTGSYNEQFF. In DNA, the CDR3 is TGCGCCAGCAGCCCGCTCACGGGCTCCTACAATGAGCAGTTCTTC.

CDR3 sequence (DNA): TGTGCCAGCATCCTACAGGGGATTAAGACTGAAGCTTTCTTT. Protein sequence: CASILQGIKTEAFF. The gene calls are TRBV7-8 and TRBJ1-1; 7 positions agree with TRBD1. The CDR3 extends over 14 amino acids. V shed 7 bases, J shed 5 bases, and the junction held 10 bases outside the gene matches. CDR1 and CDR2 from the germline V gene are SGHVS and FQNEAQ.

This clone appeared a few times. V usage is TRBV7-9 and J usage is TRBJ1-1, with D possibly matching TRBD1 (6 bases). Looked up from germline, CDR1 is SEHNR and CDR2 is FQNEAQ (reference sequence). V was shortened by 6 bases and J by 3 bases, with 20 bases between the two germline ends. The CDR3 extends over 16 amino acids. The CDR3 DNA follows: TGTGCCAGCAGAACAAAACCCGGGACATCCGACACTGAAGCTTTCTTT. Translation: CASRTKPGTSDTEAFF.

The chain combines TRBV19 with TRBJ1-2; a weak D match, TRBD1 (6 bases). Trimming took 6 bases from V and 3 from J, leaving 11 bases between them. This CDR3 spans 13 amino acids. Germline V lookup: CDR1 LNHDA, CDR2 SQIVND (reference sequence). The DNA of the CDR3 is TGTGCCAGTAGGAGAGGGGGGGACTATGGCTACACCTTC. Translation gives CASRRGGDYGYTF.

The rearrangement joins TRBV13 to TRBJ2-2; TRBD2 aligns across 9 bases. The germline V gene has CDR1 PRHDT and CDR2 FYEKMQ (reference sequence). Trimming removed 5 bases from V and 4 bases from J; junction bases left unmatched: 14. The CDR3 spans 18 residues. In nucleotides, the CDR3 is TGTGCCAGCAGCCCCAAGGGGATGGCGGGGGGGCCCACCGGGGAGCTGTTTTTT. It yields the protein CASSPKGMAGGPTGELFF.

This clone was observed once. The rearrangement joins TRBV9 to TRBJ2-7; 11 bases are a match to TRBD1. The germline V gene has CDR1 SGDLS and CDR2 YYNGEE. The CDR3 loop spans 15 amino acids. J gave up 2 bases and V 2 bases, and 3 bases lay outside the gene matches. In nucleotides, the CDR3 is TGTGCCAGCAGCGTCGGGACAGGGGGTCCCTACGAGCAGTACTTC. Its protein is CASSVGTGGPYEQYF.

The J gene is TRBJ2-7, the V gene TRBV30, with 9 nucleotides matching TRBD2. Germline V CDR1 and CDR2: GTSNPN, SVGIG (reference sequence). There are 12 residues in the CDR3. With 5 bases clipped from V and 4 bases from J, the junction kept 3 bases outside the gene matches. CDR3 region: CAWASGVYEQYF. CDR3 DNA: TGTGCCTGGGCTAGCGGGGTTTACGAGCAGTACTTC.

This chain uses TRBV7-3 with TRBJ2-1; weak D call: TRBD1 (5 bases). Trimming cost V 2 bases and J 7 bases, with 9 bases left between them. CDR1 and CDR2 from the germline V gene are SGHTA and FQGTGA. There are 13 residues in the CDR3. CDR3 sequence (DNA): TGTGCCAGCAGCTTAGGGGCGAGTAATGAGCAGTTCTTC. Its translation: CASSLGASNEQFF.

The chain links TRBV5-1 to TRBJ1-5; 8 nucleotides align to TRBD1. Germline loops: CDR1 SGHRS, CDR2 YFSETQ. This CDR3 is built from 15 residues. Germline trimming cut 0 bases from V and 7 bases from J; bases unmatched to any gene: 6. CDR3: CASSLGTGRDQPQHF. The CDR3 DNA reads TGCGCCAGCAGCTTGGGGACAGGGAGGGACCAGCCCCAGCATTTT.

The chain has TRBV25-1 and TRBJ2-7; tentative D call: TRBD1 (6 bases). The CDR3 is 15 amino acids. The germline CDR1 and CDR2 sequences are MGHDK and SYGVNS. Trimming pared 4 bases from V and 7 bases from J, leaving 20 bases between. CDR3 in DNA: TGTGCCAGCAGTGGGAGACAGGCCAACCCGTGGGAGCAGTACTTC. This codes for CASSGRQANPWEQYF.

This clone occurred a few times. The chain recombines TRBV6-4 with TRBJ1-1, with a tentative D call TRBD1 (6 bases). This CDR3 has 15 amino acids. Trimming pared 8 bases from V and 1 base from J, leaving 17 bases between. Germline V CDR1 and CDR2: MRHNA, SNTAGT. The CDR3 sequence: CASPLDKGENTEAFF. The CDR3 coding sequence is TGTGCCAGCCCCCTGGACAAGGGGGAGAACACTGAAGCTTTCTTT.

This clone was found a few times. V gene TRBV5-6 combines with J gene TRBJ2-6; maybe TRBD1 (5 bases). This CDR3 is built from 16 residues. With 2 bases removed from V and 0 bases from J, the gap between germline ends came to 9 bases. Germline lookup yields CDR1 SGHDT and CDR2 YYEEEE. In nucleotides, the CDR3 is TGTGCCAGCAGCTTACAGGTTCTCTCTGGGGCCAACGTCCTGACTTTC. Its protein is CASSLQVLSGANVLTF.

The V call is TRBV18, the J call TRBJ2-1, with D unresolved. This CDR3 region has 13 residues. Germline CDR1 is KGHSH and CDR2 is LQKENI. The germline V and J ends were trimmed by 2 bases and 10 bases, with 12 bases remaining between them. The CDR3 reads CASSPMVAGEQFF. DNA for the CDR3: TGTGCCAGCTCACCAATGGTGGCAGGCGAGCAGTTCTTC.

The sample holds a few counts of this clone. The CDR3 is CASRDTLNQPQHF. CDR3 nucleotide sequence: TGTGCCAGCAGGGACACTCTCAATCAGCCCCAGCATTTT. V and J are TRBV6-1 and TRBJ1-5; possible D gene TRBD1, 5 bases. Germline V CDR1 and CDR2: MNHNS, SASEGT. Trimming removed 6 bases from V and 3 bases from J, with 9 bases in between. The CDR3 spans 13 residues.

The rearrangement uses TRBV11-2 and TRBJ2-2, with TRBD1 as a possible D gene (6 bases). The CDR3 runs 15 residues. V was shortened by 4 bases and J by 2 bases, with 11 bases between the two germline ends. The germline V gene has CDR1 SGHAT and CDR2 FQNNGV. CDR3 bases: TGTGCCAGCAGCTCGGACAGAATAAACACCGGGGAGCTGTTTTTT. Protein sequence: CASSSDRINTGELFF.